This TCR beta chain comes out of a study of cytomegalovirus exposure and HLA in healthy donors. Findings and caveats of the study: TRBV6-2, TRBV6-3 and some other V segments were excluded as indistinguishable. Most TCR sequences were uncommon, yet certain public TCRs appeared in many donors.

Regarding this clone: Its antigen remains unidentified.

PCR primers comprised 60 Vbeta and 13 Jbeta primers. Only in-frame clones appear in the TCRdb table, and some are missing; sequencing was by immunoSEQ multiplex PCR. The table includes 150,000 to 200,000 clones, 60% to 80% detected once. The CDR3 totals 18 residues. Germline CDR1 MNHEY, CDR2 SMNVEV (reference sequence). Losses at the gene ends were 0 bases for V and 0 bases for J; bases not matched to a gene: 8. The chain links TRBV27 to TRBJ2-3, with TRBD2 matching over 8 bases. The clonotype comes from a man in his late teens or twenties in good health and CMV-seropositive. Specimen: PBMCs. CDR3 loop: CASSLSVRASGSTDTQYF. DNA for the CDR3: TGTGCCAGCAGTTTATCGGTCCGGGCTAGCGGGAGCACAGATACGCAGTATTTT.